The source of this T cell receptor (beta chain) is a study of T cells in Graves' hyperthyroidism and ophthalmopathy. The study's findings and limits: Most expanded thyroid clonotypes above 0.001 also appeared in blood.

Uncontrolled infection, other autoimmune disease, pregnancy or lactation barred patients from enrollment. Orbital computed tomography, thyroid ultrasound, serum thyroxine and TRAb, and clinical symptoms together informed the diagnoses. This clonotype was observed many times. The antigen is undetermined. The germline V gene has CDR1 SNHLY and CDR2 FYNNEI. This CDR3 spans 15 amino acids. Trimming shortened V by 5 bases and J by 5 bases, and 15 bases separated the two germline ends. RNA transcripts provided the source from which TCR beta CDR3 regions were amplified. A set of HTBI primers served as the primers for a first-round RT-PCR of the TCR CDR3. Using its own MiXCR run on the multiplex PCR reads, TCRdb lists one record per CDR3 protein. The profile shows about 400,000 distinct CDR3 sequences, over 12% of them singletons.

The rearrangement uses TRBV2 and TRBJ1-4; D not certain. This receptor was obtained from a woman aged 55-69 years with Graves' ophthalmopathy. The source material was blood. The CDR3 DNA follows: TGTGCCAGCAGTTTCTCGAGTTGGACGAATGAAAAACTGTTTTTT. This sequence encodes CASSFSSWTNEKLFF.